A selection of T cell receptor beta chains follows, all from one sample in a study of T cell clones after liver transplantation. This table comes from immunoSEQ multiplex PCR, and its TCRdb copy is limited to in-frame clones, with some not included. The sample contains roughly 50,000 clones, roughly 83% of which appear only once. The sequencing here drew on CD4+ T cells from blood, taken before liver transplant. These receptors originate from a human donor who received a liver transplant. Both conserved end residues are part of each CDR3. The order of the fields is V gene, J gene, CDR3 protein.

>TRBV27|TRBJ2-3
CASSLGLAQDTQYF
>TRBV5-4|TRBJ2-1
CASSAGRGPPGEQFF
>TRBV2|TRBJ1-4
CASSEVGALGTNEKLFF
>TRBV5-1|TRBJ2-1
CASSFHLENEQFF
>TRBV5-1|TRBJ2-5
CASSEQETQYF
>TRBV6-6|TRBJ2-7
CASSKSLLNNEQYF
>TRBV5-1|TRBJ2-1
CASSLGTSGNNEQFF
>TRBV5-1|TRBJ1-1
CATSRGHGVDTEAFF
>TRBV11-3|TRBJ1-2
CASSQRNHLGKTYGYTF
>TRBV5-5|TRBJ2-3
CASSLRGDGYLDTQYF
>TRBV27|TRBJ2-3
CASSLTGTSGRTYTQYF
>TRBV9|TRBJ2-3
CASSPRQGSPATDTQYF
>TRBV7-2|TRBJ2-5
CASSLSSGGAGRETQYF
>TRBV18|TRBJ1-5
CASSRGQENQPQHF
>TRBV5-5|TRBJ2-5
CASSFSGDPQETQYF
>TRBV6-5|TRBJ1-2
CASSPGHVGGYTF
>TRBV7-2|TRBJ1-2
CASSLGPRTGGYTF
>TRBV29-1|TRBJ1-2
CSVEDSNRGRYGYTF
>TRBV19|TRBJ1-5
CASSMGLTQGQPQHF
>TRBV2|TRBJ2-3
CASRKGLGASTDTQYF
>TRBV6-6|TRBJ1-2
CASSQPTGNYGYTF
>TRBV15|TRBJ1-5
CATRDRGAGNQPQHF
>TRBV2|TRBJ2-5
CASRYRGLGLETQYF
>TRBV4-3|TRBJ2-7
CASSQGQVTYEQYF
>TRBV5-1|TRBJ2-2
CASILSFGTGELFF